One and the same sample provided the 20 T cell receptor beta chains below, sequenced in a study of shared clonotypes between healthy human individuals. Assay: immunoSEQ multiplex PCR; the TCRdb copy retains only in-frame clones and omits some. Of 2 million to 2.5 million clones listed, around 92% are singletons. Source material: naive CD4+ T cells from PBMCs. Subset of the sample: CD45RA+ positively selected. The receptor set was obtained from a man younger than 30 in good health. Some clones in this sample may be carry-over from other donors' samples.

The genes are TRBV27 and TRBJ2-3; the D gene is possibly TRBD2 (6 bases). CDR1 MNHEY and CDR2 SMNVEV come from the germline V gene (reference sequence). This CDR3 region has 17 residues. The ends were cut back, 2 bases at V and 0 bases at J, with 15 bases in the middle. The DNA of the CDR3 is TGTGCCAGCAGTTTACCCGGGACTCTTCCGAGCACAGATACGCAGTATTTT. Protein: CASSLPGTLPSTDTQYF.

The gene calls are TRBV28 and TRBJ1-5; possibly TRBD1 for D (5 bases). Deletions cut 2 bases from V and 9 bases from J, with 8 bases between. Germline V gene data show CDR1 as MDHEN and CDR2 as SYDVKM. The CDR3 covers 12 residues. This CDR3 is CASSLAGVPQHF. The CDR3 DNA reads as TGTGCCAGCAGTTTAGCGGGGGTGCCCCAGCATTTT.

This chain links TRBV13 with TRBJ2-7; a weak D match, TRBD1 (6 bases). The germline V gene has CDR1 PRHDT and CDR2 FYEKMQ (reference sequence). The length of the CDR3 is 14 residues. The V end was cut by 2 bases, the J end by 3 bases, with 11 bases between. The CDR3 DNA reads as TGTGCCAGCAGCTTAACCCCGACAGGCTACGAGCAGTACTTC. Its protein product is CASSLTPTGYEQYF.

This sequence joins TRBV28 and TRBJ2-1, with 9 nucleotides matching TRBD2. Germline V gene data show CDR1 as MDHEN and CDR2 as SYDVKM. V lost 4 bases and J lost 3; bases outside the gene matches: 7. The CDR3 length is 16 residues. CDR3 nucleotides: TGTGCCAGCAGTTCGACTAGCGGAGGGCTCTACAATGAGCAGTTCTTC. Its protein product is CASSSTSGGLYNEQFF. Looking up the rest from reference TRBV28 and TRBJ2-1 gives the full variable domain: DVKVTQSSRYLVKRTGEKVFLECVQDMDHENMFWYRQDPGLGLRLIYFSYDVKMKEKGDIPEGYSVSREKKERFSLILESASTNQTSMYLCASSSTSGGLYNEQFFGPGTRLTVL.

Points on this clone: One end of the junction fails to match germline, which may point to a read error. The chain recombines TRBV28 with TRBJ1-5, with D unclear. From germline, CDR1 is MDHEN and CDR2 SYDVKM. The CDR3 loop spans 15 amino acids. CDR3 sequence reads: CASSLRTKGNQSQHF. As DNA, the CDR3 is TGTGCCAGCAGTTTGAGGACTAAGGGCAATCAGTCCCAGCATTTT.

The chain links TRBV2 to TRBJ1-5, with D maybe TRBD1 (6 bases). The ends were cut back, 9 bases at V and 4 bases at J, with 13 bases in the middle. The CDR3 runs to 13 residues. Per germline, CDR1 SNHLY and CDR2 FYNNEI. CDR3 sequence reads: CASYRDTNQPQHF. The DNA for the CDR3 is TGTGCCAGTTACCGGGACACAAATCAGCCCCAGCATTTT. The complete variable domain, with remaining parts taken from reference TRBV2 and TRBJ1-5, reads EPEVTQTPSHQVTQMGQEVILRCVPISNHLYFYWYRQILGQKVEFLVSFYNNEISEKSEIFDDQFSVERPDGSNFTLKIRSTKLEDSAMYFCASYRDTNQPQHFGDGTRLSIL.

The rearrangement links TRBV5-1 to TRBJ2-3; D is ambiguous. This CDR3 contains 15 residues. Trimming cost V 4 bases and J 3 bases, with 15 bases left between them. Germline V CDR1 and CDR2: SGHRS, YFSETQ. In DNA form, the CDR3 reads TGCGCCAGCAGCAACACTGGGGTTAAGACAGATACGCAGTATTTT. It encodes CASSNTGVKTDTQYF.

As regards this clone: Other DNA sequences in this specimen translate into the identical CDR3. The chain has TRBV5-1 and TRBJ2-3; 10 nucleotides align to TRBD2. The CDR3 has 17 amino acids. The germline V gene encodes CDR1 SGHRS and CDR2 YFSETQ. With 0 bases clipped from V and 1 base from J, the junction kept 5 bases outside the gene matches. The CDR3, as DNA: TGCGCCAGCAGCTTGGTTCTAGCGGGAGTGGGCACAGATACGCAGTATTTT. This sequence encodes CASSLVLAGVGTDTQYF.

This clone was found once. The rearrangement links TRBV7-9 to TRBJ2-7; TRBD2 matches at 12 bases. The germline V gene encodes CDR1 SEHNR and CDR2 FQNEAQ (reference sequence). V shed 2 bases, J shed 3 bases, and the junction held 8 bases outside the gene matches. The CDR3 totals 17 residues. CDR3 region: CASSLPFTSGRIYEQYF. The CDR3 DNA follows: TGTGCCAGCAGCTTACCGTTCACTAGCGGGAGGATCTACGAGCAGTACTTC.

Here the CDR3 DNA reads TGTGCCAGCAGTCCTGAGGGCACCATATATTTT. Its protein product is CASSPEGTIYF. V is TRBV2 and J is TRBJ1-3, with D unclear. This CDR3 region has 11 residues. The V gene's germline CDR1 is SNHLY and CDR2 FYNNEI. With 5 bases removed from V and 9 bases from J, the gap between germline ends came to 8 bases.

CDR3 bases: TGCGCCAGCAGCCTCTATAGCGGACCCTTACAATTTGGGCAGTTCTTC. This codes for CASSLYSGPLQFGQFF. The chain employs TRBV5-1 and TRBJ2-1; possibly TRBD2 for D (6 bases). The V end was cut by 4 bases, the J end by 12 bases, with 26 bases between. CDR1 is SGHRS and CDR2 is YFSETQ in the germline V gene. This CDR3 contains 16 residues.

V usage is TRBV14 and J usage is TRBJ2-1; D unresolved. Germline-derived CDR1 and CDR2 are SGHDN and FVKESK. The CDR3 consists of 15 residues. The V gene lost 1 base and the J gene lost 6 bases, with 13 bases spanning the gap. The chain's CDR3 is CASSQVEVARNEQFF. Written as DNA, the CDR3 is TGTGCCAGCAGCCAAGTTGAAGTCGCTCGCAATGAGCAGTTCTTC.

The chain uses TRBV6-6 and TRBJ1-1; a possible D gene is TRBD1 (5 bases). Trimming removed 4 bases from V and 1 base from J, with 10 bases in between. This CDR3 is built from 14 residues. In germline, CDR1 is MNHNY, CDR2 SVGAGI (reference sequence). Written as DNA, the CDR3 is TGTGCCAGCAGTTCCCTCGGGGGGAACACTGAAGCTTTCTTT. Residues: CASSSLGGNTEAFF.

The chain combines TRBV4-1 with TRBJ1-5, with TRBD1 as a possible D gene (6 bases). This CDR3 has 14 amino acids. Germline V gene lookup returns CDR1 MGHRA and CDR2 YSYEKL. The V end was cut by 4 bases, the J end by 4 bases, with 11 bases between. In DNA, the CDR3 is TGCGCCAGCAGCCCACAGGGTATGAATCAGCCCCAGCATTTT. It codes for CASSPQGMNQPQHF.

The V gene is TRBV29-1, the J gene TRBJ2-5, with 8 positions matching TRBD1. V trimming: 7 bases; J trimming: 5 bases; junction bases outside the gene matches: 6. The CDR3 is 12 amino acids. Per the germline V gene, CDR1 is SQVTM and CDR2 is ANQGSEA. The CDR3 sequence: CSAGQGTETQYF. Written as DNA, the CDR3 is TGCAGCGCCGGACAGGGAACCGAGACCCAGTACTTC.

V usage is TRBV29-1 and J usage is TRBJ1-4; D possibly corresponds to TRBD1 (6 bases). This CDR3 spans 13 amino acids. With 7 bases removed from V and 5 bases from J, the gap between germline ends came to 14 bases. CDR1 and CDR2 from the germline V gene are SQVTM and ANQGSEA. CDR3 sequence (DNA): TGCAGCGCGTTAGGGGGTTCCAATGAAAAACTGTTTTTT. It translates to CSALGGSNEKLFF.

As for this clone: Within the sample, other DNA sequences also encode this same CDR3. The chain has TRBV28 and TRBJ2-5; D gene ambiguous. V lost 6 bases to trimming and J lost 3 bases, with 5 bases between them. Germline assignment: CDR1 MDHEN and CDR2 SYDVKM. CDR3 length equals 11 residues. The CDR3 loop is CASRSEETQYF. DNA of the CDR3: TGTGCCAGCAGGTCCGAAGAGACCCAGTACTTC.

As to this clone: Additional DNA sequences in this sample encode the identical CDR3. This chain joins TRBV19 and TRBJ1-1; D gene unclear. The germline V gene encodes CDR1 LNHDA and CDR2 SQIVND (reference sequence). V gave up 3 bases and J gave up 5 bases, with 7 bases separating them. There are 12 residues in the CDR3. The CDR3 nucleotides read TGTGCCAGTAGTATCTGGGGTACTGAAGCTTTCTTT. Protein: CASSIWGTEAFF. Full variable domain (remainder filled in from reference TRBV19 and TRBJ1-1): DGGITQSPKYLFRKEGQNVTLSCEQNLNHDAMYWYRQDPGQGLRLIYYSQIVNDFQKGDIAEGYSVSREKKESFPLTVTSAQKNPTAFYLCASSIWGTEAFFGQGTRLTVV.

The rearrangement links TRBV9 to TRBJ1-2; 10 nucleotides match TRBD1. The V gene's germline CDR1 is SGDLS and CDR2 YYNGEE. Losses at the gene ends were 3 bases for V and 5 bases for J; bases not matched to a gene: 13. This CDR3 is built from 17 residues. In DNA form, the CDR3 reads TGTGCCAGCAGCGCCGCCTTTGGACAGGGGGGATTTTATGGCTACACCTTC. Translating it yields CASSAAFGQGGFYGYTF.

This chain uses TRBV5-6 with TRBJ2-4; D gene uncertain. This CDR3 comprises 14 residues. Germline V gene sequence: CDR1 SGHDT, CDR2 YYEEEE. Trimming removed 5 bases from V and 9 bases from J, with 18 bases in between. CDR3 nucleotides: TGTGCCAGCAGGAGTGGCCCTGGATGGGGCATTCAGTACTTC. This translates into CASRSGPGWGIQYF. Supplemented by reference TRBV5-6 and TRBJ2-4, the full variable domain reads DAGVTQSPTHLIKTRGQQVTLRCSPKSGHDTVSWYQQALGQGPQFIFQYYEEEERQRGNFPDRFSGHQFPNYSSELNVNALLLGDSALYLCASRSGPGWGIQYFGAGTRLSVL.